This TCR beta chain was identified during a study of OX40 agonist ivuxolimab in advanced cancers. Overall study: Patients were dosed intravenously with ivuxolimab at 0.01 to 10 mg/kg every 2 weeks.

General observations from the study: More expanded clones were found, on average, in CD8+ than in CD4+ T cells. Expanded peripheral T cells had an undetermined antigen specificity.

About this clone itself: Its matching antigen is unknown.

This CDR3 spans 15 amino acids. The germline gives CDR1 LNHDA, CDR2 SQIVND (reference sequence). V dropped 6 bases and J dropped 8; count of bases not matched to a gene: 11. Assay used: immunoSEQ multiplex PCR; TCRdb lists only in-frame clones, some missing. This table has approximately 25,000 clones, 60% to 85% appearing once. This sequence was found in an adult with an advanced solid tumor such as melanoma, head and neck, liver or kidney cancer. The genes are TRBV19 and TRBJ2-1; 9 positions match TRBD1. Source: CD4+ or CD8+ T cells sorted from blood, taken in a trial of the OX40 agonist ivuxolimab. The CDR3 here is CASRAGQGYGDEQFF. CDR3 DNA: TGTGCCAGTAGAGCTGGACAGGGGTACGGGGATGAGCAGTTCTTC.